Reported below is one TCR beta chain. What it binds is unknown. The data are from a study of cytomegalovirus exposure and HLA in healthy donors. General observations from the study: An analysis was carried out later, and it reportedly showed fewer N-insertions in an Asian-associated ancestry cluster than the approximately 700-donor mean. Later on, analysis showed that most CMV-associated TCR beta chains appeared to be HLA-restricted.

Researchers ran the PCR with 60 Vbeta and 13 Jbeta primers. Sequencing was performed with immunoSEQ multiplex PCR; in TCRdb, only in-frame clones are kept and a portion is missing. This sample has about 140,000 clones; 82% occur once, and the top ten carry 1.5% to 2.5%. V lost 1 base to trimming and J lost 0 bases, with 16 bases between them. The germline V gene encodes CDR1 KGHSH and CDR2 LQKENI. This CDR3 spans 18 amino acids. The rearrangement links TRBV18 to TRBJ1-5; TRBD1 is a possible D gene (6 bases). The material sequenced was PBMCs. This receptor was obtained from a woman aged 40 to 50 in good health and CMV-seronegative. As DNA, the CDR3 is TGTGCCAGCTCACCACTGGGGGGGCACAGGGTTAGCAATCAGCCCCAGCATTTT. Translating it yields CASSPLGGHRVSNQPQHF.